The rows below give T cell receptor beta chains drawn from one sample of a study of blood T cell repertoires in COVID-19. The method was immunoSEQ multiplex PCR; TCRdb's version includes in-frame clones alone and lacks a portion of them. The sample gives fewer than 30,000 clones, about 85% of which show up once; about a quarter is in the top ten. The sample comprised peripheral blood. The receptors here all came from a human donor in a cohort sampled during active COVID-19. CDR3s include the opening cysteine and the closing phenylalanine or tryptophan. Each record gives: V gene, clone size, CDR3 protein. Where a row states a size, it is once, few, many or the class of an expanded clone; other rows omit it.

V gene: TRBV29-1; clone size: once; CDR3 protein: CSVTGSLTKNIQYF
V gene: TRBV4-3; clone size: .; CDR3 protein: CASSQEGGAKNIQYF
V gene: TRBV4-1; clone size: .; CDR3 protein: CASSQDPLRGSGNQPQHF
V gene: TRBV4-2; clone size: .; CDR3 protein: CASSQEKLSSYNEQFF
V gene: TRBV2; clone size: few; CDR3 protein: CASGETGAYEQYF
V gene: TRBV2; clone size: .; CDR3 protein: CASSASLEITLHF
V gene: TRBV21-1; clone size: .; CDR3 protein: CASSKGDRELAGILAKNIQYF
V gene: TRBV9; clone size: .; CDR3 protein: CASSSGGSSYEQYF
V gene: TRBV7-3; clone size: few; CDR3 protein: CASSLTRTGNYGYTF
V gene: TRBV18; clone size: .; CDR3 protein: CASSPSNQPQHF
V gene: TRBV27; clone size: .; CDR3 protein: CASSAGWETQYF
V gene: TRBV6-5; clone size: .; CDR3 protein: CASSSTGDNDNSPLHF
V gene: TRBV7-2; clone size: .; CDR3 protein: CASSPRPGNYGYTF
V gene: TRBV7-9; clone size: .; CDR3 protein: CASGAENTGELFF
V gene: TRBV6-2/TRBV6-3; clone size: .; CDR3 protein: CASSYSTGEEQYF
V gene: TRBV9; clone size: .; CDR3 protein: CASSVSSDINQPQHF
V gene: TRBV15; clone size: .; CDR3 protein: CATSRVGTGNEKLFF
V gene: TRBV12-5; clone size: medium-sized; CDR3 protein: CASGPSLFGGAGGTQYF
V gene: TRBV28; clone size: once; CDR3 protein: CASSLGNQPQHF